The 24 T cell receptor beta chains given below trace back to one sample, sequenced in a study of CD4 T cells in relation to SARS-CoV-2 and coronaviruses. Produced via immunoSEQ multiplex PCR; TCRdb's table is partial and in-frame only. The sample records 15,000 to 20,000 clones, just under 80% being singletons. Their cognate antigens are unknown. Unexposed donor CD4+ T cells date from about 2010-2018, before the COVID-19 pandemic. After approximately ten days of culture, CD4+ T cells were isolated. Sequenced material: CD4+ T cells from PBMCs, cultured in vitro. All receptors come from a human donor in good health.

The gene calls are TRBV7-3 and TRBJ2-2, with 7 bases that match TRBD2. Germline-derived CDR1 and CDR2 are SGHTA and FQGTGA. With V trimmed by 2 bases and J by 7 bases, 16 bases remained unmatched. This CDR3 region has 18 residues. This CDR3 is CASSLYGSTSGTGGELFF. The CDR3 bases are TGTGCCAGCAGCTTATACGGTAGCACGAGCGGGACGGGCGGGGAGCTGTTTTTT.

This clone appeared once. The gene calls are TRBV15 and TRBJ2-2, with 9 bases lining up with TRBD1. The CDR3 length is 17 residues. Germline CDR1 is LNHNV and CDR2 is YYDKDF (reference sequence). J was trimmed by 4 bases and V by 0 bases; bases with no gene match: 6. The CDR3 sequence is CATSRDRTGASTGELFF. In DNA form, the CDR3 reads TGTGCCACCAGCAGAGATCGGACAGGGGCTAGCACCGGGGAGCTGTTTTTT. Full variable domain (outside the CDR3, taken from reference TRBV15 and TRBJ2-2): DAMVIQNPRYQVTQFGKPVTLSCSQTLNHNVMYWYQQKSSQAPKLLFHYYDKDFNNEADTPDNFQSRRPNTSFCFLDIRSPGLGDTAMYLCATSRDRTGASTGELFFGEGSRLTVL.

This sequence joins TRBV15 and TRBJ2-1; 9 positions match TRBD1. Germline values: CDR1 LNHNV, CDR2 YYDKDF (reference sequence). The CDR3 length is 16 residues. V lost 8 bases and J lost 0; bases outside the gene matches: 8. The CDR3 is CATQRGDRASYNEQFF. The CDR3 nucleotides are TGTGCCACCCAAAGGGGGGACAGGGCCTCCTACAATGAGCAGTTCTTC.

This clone has more than one count but fewer than ten. V gene TRBV6-5 combines with J gene TRBJ1-6; 8 bases are shared with TRBD1. J gave up 7 bases and V 5 bases, and 1 base lay outside the gene matches. Germline loops: CDR1 MNHEY, CDR2 SVGAGI. CDR3 size: 13 residues. The chain's CDR3 is CASSRQGNSPLHF. DNA for the CDR3: TGTGCCAGCAGTCGACAGGGGAATTCACCCCTCCACTTT.

This clone has just one count. This chain connects TRBV19 to TRBJ2-3; no clear D. V lost 5 bases and J 2 bases, leaving 8 bases between the germline ends. The germline V gene encodes CDR1 LNHDA and CDR2 SQIVND (reference sequence). The CDR3 is 13 residues long. The CDR3 nucleotides read TGTGCCAGTAGTGAGGTCTTCACAGATACGCAGTATTTT. Protein: CASSEVFTDTQYF.

The genes are TRBV6-1 and TRBJ2-1, with D unresolved. Germline CDR1 and CDR2: MNHNS and SASEGT. The CDR3 is made up of 15 amino acids. Trimming removed 4 bases at V and 8 bases at J, with 18 bases between. CDR3 protein: CASSVSGPAGDEQFF. For the CDR3, the DNA is TGTGCCAGCAGTGTATCAGGCCCGGCTGGGGATGAGCAGTTCTTC.

This clone has only a few counts. The chain uses TRBV30 and TRBJ2-5, with D possibly called TRBD1 or TRBD2 (5 bases each). The CDR3 has 15 amino acids. Germline loops: CDR1 GTSNPN, CDR2 SVGIG (reference sequence). V was clipped by 5 bases and J by 0 bases, with 16 bases between them. CDR3 protein: CAWSEGSQYQETQYF. The CDR3 DNA follows: TGTGCCTGGTCCGAGGGGTCCCAGTACCAAGAGACCCAGTACTTC.

The chain carries TRBV24-1 and TRBJ1-2; D remains unclear. V dropped 3 bases and J dropped 8 bases, with 9 bases sitting between them. Germline CDR1 KGHDR, CDR2 SFDVKD. CDR3 size: 12 residues. CDR3 DNA: TGTGCCACCAGTGATCCTGCTAGGGGCTACACCTTC. Translated, it gives CATSDPARGYTF.

The chain has TRBV12-5 and TRBJ2-2; weak D call: TRBD2 (5 bases). The germline CDR1 and CDR2 sequences are LGHNT and FRNRAP. Trimming shortened V by 7 bases and J by 1 base, and 7 bases separated the two germline ends. CDR3 length equals 13 residues. This chain's CDR3 is CASASGNTGELFF. DNA for the CDR3: TGTGCTAGTGCCAGCGGGAACACCGGGGAGCTGTTTTTT.

This chain uses TRBV5-8 with TRBJ1-1; D is unclear. This CDR3 region has 14 residues. V was clipped by 4 bases and J by 2 bases, with 12 bases between them. The germline gives CDR1 SGHTS, CDR2 YDEGEE. CDR3 nucleotides: TGTGCCAGCAGCCGATGGACGGGAAACACTGAAGCTTTCTTT. Amino acids: CASSRWTGNTEAFF.

The rearrangement links TRBV10-3 to TRBJ2-7; 7 bases agree with TRBD1. Germline assignment: CDR1 ENHRY and CDR2 SYGVKD. V was pared by 5 bases and J by 3 bases, with 7 bases of the junction left unmatched. CDR3 length equals 14 residues. Written as DNA, the CDR3 is TGTGCCATCAGTCATGACAGGGTTAACTACGAGCAGTACTTC. As protein: CAISHDRVNYEQYF.

This sequence joins TRBV6-1 and TRBJ1-1; 10 nucleotides align to TRBD1. Per the germline V gene, CDR1 is MNHNS and CDR2 is SASEGT. This CDR3 spans 16 amino acids. With V trimmed by 6 bases and J by 3 bases, 10 bases remained unmatched. CDR3 DNA sequence: TGTGCCAGCAGGGAACCGGGACAGGGGTTGCACACTGAAGCTTTCTTT. It codes for CASREPGQGLHTEAFF.

The V call is TRBV6-6, the J call TRBJ2-1; 8 positions agree with TRBD2. CDR3 size: 13 residues. Looked up from germline, CDR1 is MNHNY and CDR2 is SVGAGI (reference sequence). The DNA for the CDR3 is TGTGCTAGCGGGGTTAGCGGGAACAATGAGCAGTTCTTC. It yields the protein CASGVSGNNEQFF.

This chain links TRBV28 with TRBJ1-5; D is unclear. Germline values: CDR1 MDHEN, CDR2 SYDVKM. The CDR3 sequence is 12 residues long. V gave up 5 bases and J gave up 5 bases, with 7 bases separating them. CDR3 in amino acids: CASSVGYQPQHF. Written as DNA, the CDR3 is TGTGCCAGCAGTGTGGGTTATCAGCCCCAGCATTTT.

This sequence joins TRBV24-1 and TRBJ1-5, with TRBD1 as a possible D gene (5 bases). The CDR3 totals 14 residues. Germline CDR1 KGHDR, CDR2 SFDVKD. The V and J ends lost 2 bases and 5 bases respectively, with 9 bases between them. The CDR3 protein is CATSDYRSDQPQHF. CDR3 sequence (DNA): TGTGCCACCAGTGATTACAGGAGTGATCAGCCCCAGCATTTT.

The chain couples TRBV2 to TRBJ2-1; perhaps TRBD1 as D (5 bases). This CDR3 is built from 13 residues. Germline V gives CDR1 SNHLY, CDR2 FYNNEI. With 10 bases removed from V and 3 bases from J, the gap between germline ends came to 13 bases. CDR3 protein: CAKSPRVYNEQFF. CDR3 coding DNA: TGTGCCAAAAGCCCCAGGGTCTACAATGAGCAGTTCTTC.

The chain joins TRBV5-6 to TRBJ2-7, with D possibly TRBD1 on 6 matching bases. The CDR3 has 13 amino acids. Germline lookup yields CDR1 SGHDT and CDR2 YYEEEE. The germline V and J ends were trimmed by 3 bases and 1 base, with 8 bases remaining between them. CDR3 bases: TGTGCCAGCAGCTACGGACAGTCCTACGAGCAGTACTTC. It encodes CASSYGQSYEQYF.

The rearrangement uses TRBV6-5 and TRBJ1-1; TRBD1 aligns across 8 bases. The CDR3 is made up of 15 amino acids. The J segment lost 9 bases and the V segment lost 2 bases, leaving 11 bases of the junction unmatched. Germline V gene data show CDR1 as MNHEY and CDR2 as SVGAGI. This chain's CDR3 is CASSYEGAGGLQAFF. CDR3 nucleotide sequence: TGTGCCAGCAGTTACGAAGGGGCAGGGGGCTTACAAGCTTTCTTT.

This chain joins TRBV10-3 and TRBJ2-7, with 9 positions matching TRBD1. This CDR3 region has 14 residues. CDR1 and CDR2 (germline): ENHRY, SYGVKD. V lost 0 bases, J lost 4 bases, and 1 base stayed unmatched. DNA of the CDR3: TGTGCCATCAGTGAGTCGGGACAGGGATACGAGCAGTACTTC. It is translated as CAISESGQGYEQYF.

The chain recombines TRBV14 with TRBJ1-2, with D unclear. V was shortened by 1 base and J by 4 bases, with 13 bases between the two germline ends. This CDR3 is 15 amino acids long. The germline CDR1 and CDR2 sequences are SGHDN and FVKESK. The CDR3 DNA reads TGTGCCAGCAGCCAAGCTCGAGGATGGACCTATGGCTACACCTTC. Translated: CASSQARGWTYGYTF.

The chain carries TRBV5-4 and TRBJ1-4; D gene ambiguous. Germline V gene lookup returns CDR1 SGHNT and CDR2 YYREEE (reference sequence). This CDR3 has 14 amino acids. Trimming took 0 bases from V and 7 from J, leaving 10 bases between them. The CDR3 DNA reads TGTGCCAGCAGCTTGGACAGCGGGCGTGAAAAACTGTTTTTT. As protein: CASSLDSGREKLFF.

J is TRBJ2-7 and V is TRBV6-1; TRBD2 might be the D (7 bases). V shed 8 bases and J shed 6 bases, with 20 bases lying between them. CDR1 is MNHNS, CDR2 SASEGT, per germline. This CDR3 region has 14 residues. In DNA, the CDR3 is TGTGCCAGCGGGGGGGCCAGCAGGGTCAGCGAGCAGTACTTC. Its translation: CASGGASRVSEQYF.

The CDR3 sequence is CASSPGLRELFF. The CDR3 DNA reads as TGTGCCAGCAGTCCAGGGTTACGGGAGCTGTTTTTT. The chain is built from TRBV28 and TRBJ2-2; the D gene is possibly TRBD1 (5 bases). The CDR3 extends over 12 amino acids. Germline loops: CDR1 MDHEN, CDR2 SYDVKM. The V and J ends lost 5 bases and 9 bases respectively, with 10 bases between them. Complete variable domain (other parts from reference TRBV28 and TRBJ2-2): DVKVTQSSRYLVKRTGEKVFLECVQDMDHENMFWYRQDPGLGLRLIYFSYDVKMKEKGDIPEGYSVSREKKERFSLILESASTNQTSMYLCASSPGLRELFFGEGSRLTVL.

The chain couples TRBV27 to TRBJ2-7; 9 bases map to TRBD1. CDR1 is MNHEY and CDR2 is SMNVEV in the germline V gene (reference sequence). The ends lost 6 bases at V and 0 bases at J; junction bases unmatched: 6. This CDR3 has 15 amino acids. The CDR3 DNA sequence: TGTGCCAGCAGCCGAGGGACAGGGAGCTCCTACGAGCAGTACTTC. This codes for CASSRGTGSSYEQYF.